The source of this TCR beta chain is a study of monozygotic twins with inflammatory bowel disease. Study observations and caveats: Healthy co-twins showed greater TCRbeta diversity (inverse Simpson) than IBD patients. T cell subtypes that differed could not be told apart.

UMIs with a 6-nucleotide sample barcode were added by template switching. TCRdb reprocessed the 5' RACE reads; each CDR3 protein has one entry and no DNA is given. This table holds 200,000 to 250,000 distinct CDR3 sequences. Total RNA was isolated from whole blood without T cell sorting. Germline V CDR1 and CDR2: MNHEY, SMNVEV (reference sequence). The CDR3 extends over 13 amino acids. To note about this clonotype: Its target is not known.

The TCR comes from a human donor with ulcerative colitis or Crohn's disease, or a healthy co-twin of an affected twin (not recorded which). The rearrangement joins TRBV27 to TRBJ2-3. The sequenced sample was blood. The CDR3 loop is CASSLSLTDTQYF.